The clone carrying this T cell receptor (beta chain) came up once. Germline V gives CDR1 SGHNT, CDR2 YENEEA. The CDR3 consists of 12 residues. Trimming cost V 3 bases and J 8 bases, with 7 bases left between them. These data come from a study of T cells in Graves' hyperthyroidism and ophthalmopathy. RNA transcripts served as the template for amplifying TCR beta CDR3 regions. HTBI primers were employed in a first-round RT-PCR of the TCR CDR3. TCRdb passed the multiplex PCR reads through MiXCR, listing each CDR3 protein once. Of around 660,000 distinct CDR3 sequences listed, about 45% are singletons. Sequences were obtained from peripheral blood or thyroid tissue (not recorded which). The TCR comes from an adult man with Graves' disease, either hyperthyroidism or ophthalmopathy (not recorded which). The gene calls are TRBV11-3 and TRBJ2-2; the D gene is possibly TRBD1 (6 bases). The CDR3 region is CASSFGQGELFF. CDR3 nucleotides: TGTGCCAGCAGCTTTGGACAGGGGGAGCTGTTTTTT.